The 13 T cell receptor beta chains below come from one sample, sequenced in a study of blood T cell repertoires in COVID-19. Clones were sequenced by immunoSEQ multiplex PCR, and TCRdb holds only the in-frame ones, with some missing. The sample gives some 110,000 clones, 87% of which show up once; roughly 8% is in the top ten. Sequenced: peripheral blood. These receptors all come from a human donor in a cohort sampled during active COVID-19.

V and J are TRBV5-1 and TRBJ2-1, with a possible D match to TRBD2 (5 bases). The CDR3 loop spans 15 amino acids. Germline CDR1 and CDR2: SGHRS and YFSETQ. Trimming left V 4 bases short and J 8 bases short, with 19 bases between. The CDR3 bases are TGCGCCAGCAGCGATTCTGGCGGGCTCGGGTATGAGCAGTTCTTC. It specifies CASSDSGGLGYEQFF.

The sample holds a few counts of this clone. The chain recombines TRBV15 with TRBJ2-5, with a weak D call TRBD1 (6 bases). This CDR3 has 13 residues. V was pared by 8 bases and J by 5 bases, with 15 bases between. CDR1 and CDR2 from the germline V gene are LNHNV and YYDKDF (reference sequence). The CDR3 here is CATGKQGFETQYF. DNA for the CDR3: TGTGCCACCGGAAAGCAGGGGTTTGAGACCCAGTACTTC.

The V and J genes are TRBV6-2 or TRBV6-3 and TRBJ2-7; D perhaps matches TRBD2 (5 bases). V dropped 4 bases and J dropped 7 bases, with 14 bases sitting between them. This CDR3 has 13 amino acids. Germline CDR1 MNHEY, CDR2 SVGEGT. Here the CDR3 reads CASSSGKVREQYF. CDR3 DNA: TGTGCCAGCAGTTCCGGGAAGGTAAGGGAGCAGTACTTC.

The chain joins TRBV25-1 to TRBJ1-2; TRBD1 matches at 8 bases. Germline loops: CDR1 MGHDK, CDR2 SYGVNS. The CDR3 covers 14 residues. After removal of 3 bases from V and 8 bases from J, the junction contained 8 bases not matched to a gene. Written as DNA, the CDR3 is TGTGCCAGCAGTGAGGGTGGACAGGGAAGAGGCTACACCTTC. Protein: CASSEGGQGRGYTF.

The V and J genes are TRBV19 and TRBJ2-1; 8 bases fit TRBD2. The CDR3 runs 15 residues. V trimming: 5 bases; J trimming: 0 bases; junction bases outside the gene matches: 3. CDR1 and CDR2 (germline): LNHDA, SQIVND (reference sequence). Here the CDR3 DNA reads TGTGCCAGTAGTCCACTAGCGGCCTCCTACAATGAGCAGTTCTTC. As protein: CASSPLAASYNEQFF.

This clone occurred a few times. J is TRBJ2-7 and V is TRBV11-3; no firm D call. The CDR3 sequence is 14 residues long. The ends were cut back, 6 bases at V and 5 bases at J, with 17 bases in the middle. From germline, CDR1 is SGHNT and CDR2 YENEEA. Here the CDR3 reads CASRERSQGHEQYF. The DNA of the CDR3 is TGTGCCAGCAGGGAAAGGAGCCAAGGCCACGAGCAGTACTTC.

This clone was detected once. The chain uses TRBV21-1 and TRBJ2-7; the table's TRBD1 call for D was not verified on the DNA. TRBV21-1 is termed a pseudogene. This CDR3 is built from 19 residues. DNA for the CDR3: TGTGCCAGCCAAAAAGGGACCCTCGTCGGGACAGGGTTAATCTACGAGCAGTACTTC. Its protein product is CASQKGTLVGTGLIYEQYF.

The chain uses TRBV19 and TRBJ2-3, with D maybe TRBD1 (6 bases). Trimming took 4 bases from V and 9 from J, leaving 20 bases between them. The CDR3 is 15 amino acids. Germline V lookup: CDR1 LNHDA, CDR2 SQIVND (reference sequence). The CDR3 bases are TGTGCCAGTAGTACCTACAGGGCGGCCCGGGACACGCAGTATTTT. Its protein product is CASSTYRAARDTQYF.

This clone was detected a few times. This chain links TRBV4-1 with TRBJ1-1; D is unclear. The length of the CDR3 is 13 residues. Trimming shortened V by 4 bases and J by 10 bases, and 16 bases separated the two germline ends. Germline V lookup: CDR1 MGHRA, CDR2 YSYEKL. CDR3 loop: CASSPADAEVAFF. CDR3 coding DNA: TGCGCCAGCAGCCCCGCAGATGCCGAGGTAGCTTTCTTT.

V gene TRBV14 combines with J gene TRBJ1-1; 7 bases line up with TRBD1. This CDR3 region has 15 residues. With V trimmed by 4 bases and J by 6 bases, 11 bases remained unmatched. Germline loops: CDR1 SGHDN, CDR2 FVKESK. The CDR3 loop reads CASSRNRQGTSEAFF. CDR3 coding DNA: TGTGCCAGCAGCCGAAACCGACAGGGAACGTCTGAAGCTTTCTTT. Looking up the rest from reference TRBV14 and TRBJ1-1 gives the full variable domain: EAGVTQFPSHSVIEKGQTVTLRCDPISGHDNLYWYRRVMGKEIKFLLHFVKESKQDESGMPNNRFLAERTGGTYSTLKVQPAELEDSGVYFCASSRNRQGTSEAFFGQGTRLTVV.

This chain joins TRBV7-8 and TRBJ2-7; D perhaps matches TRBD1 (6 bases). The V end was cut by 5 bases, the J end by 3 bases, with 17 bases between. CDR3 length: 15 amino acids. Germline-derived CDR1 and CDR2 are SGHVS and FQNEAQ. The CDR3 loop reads CASSPYMVQGYEQYF. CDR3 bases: TGTGCCAGCAGCCCATATATGGTACAGGGCTACGAGCAGTACTTC.

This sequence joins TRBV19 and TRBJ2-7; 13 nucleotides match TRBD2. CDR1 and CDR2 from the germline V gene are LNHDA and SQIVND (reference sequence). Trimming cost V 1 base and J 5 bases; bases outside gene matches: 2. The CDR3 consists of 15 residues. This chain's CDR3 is CASSIGGLAGDEQYF. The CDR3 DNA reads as TGTGCCAGTAGTATAGGAGGACTAGCGGGAGACGAGCAGTACTTC.

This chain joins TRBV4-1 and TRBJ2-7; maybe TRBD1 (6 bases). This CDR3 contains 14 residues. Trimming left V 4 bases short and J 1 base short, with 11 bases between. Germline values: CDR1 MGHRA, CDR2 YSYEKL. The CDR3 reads CASSPLTGSYEQYF. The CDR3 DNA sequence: TGCGCCAGCAGCCCCCTGACAGGTTCCTACGAGCAGTACTTC.